The 21 T cell receptor beta chains given below trace back to one sample, sequenced in a study of response to subunit inactivated influenza vaccine. Each CDR3 protein gets one entry after TCRdb re-called the RT-PCR reads with MiXCR. The table includes 500,000 to 700,000 distinct CDR3 sequences, 20% to 25% detected once. In addition, the sample was reused for a study of T cells expressing NK-cell markers. In that study: Template switching by 5'RACE with UMIs generated the TCR beta cDNA.

The sample in question was CD4+ T cells sorted from PBMCs, obtained roughly 12 days after vaccination. The receptors derive from a middle-aged man who received an inactivated influenza vaccine.

In its sample, this clonotype was seen many times. V usage is TRBV29-1 and J usage is TRBJ2-1; 7 nucleotides agree with TRBD2. Trimming took 8 bases from V and 4 from J; bases not matched to a gene: 11. Looked up from germline, CDR1 is SQVTM and CDR2 is ANQGSEA. The CDR3 loop spans 14 amino acids. CDR3 amino acids: CSSKTSAGYNEQFF. CDR3 coding DNA: TGCAGCTCCAAAACTAGCGCCGGATACAATGAGCAGTTCTTC.

Only a few counts were recorded for this clonotype. The chain couples TRBV11-2 to TRBJ2-5; TRBD2 aligns across 9 bases. Losses at the gene ends were 1 base for V and 5 bases for J; bases not matched to a gene: 11. This CDR3 is 17 amino acids long. Germline V gene lookup returns CDR1 SGHAT and CDR2 FQNNGV. CDR3 DNA: TGTGCCAGCAGCTTAGGTGCCAGCGGGGGGCCGGGGGAGACCCAGTACTTC. Translated: CASSLGASGGPGETQYF.

This clonotype came up many times. This rearrangement joins TRBV12-3 or TRBV12-4 to TRBJ1-2, with D unclear. V was trimmed by 6 bases and J by 4 bases, leaving 12 bases between them. This CDR3 contains 13 residues. CDR3 nucleotides: TGTGCCAGCAGCCAATCAACCACCTATGGCTACACCTTC. Protein sequence: CASSQSTTYGYTF.

The rearrangement links TRBV20-1 to TRBJ1-4, with D unresolved. Trimming left V 0 bases short and J 8 bases short, with 13 bases between. CDR1 is DFQATT and CDR2 is SNEGSKA in the germline V gene (reference sequence). The CDR3 length is 14 residues. This CDR3 reads CSAREEGFGEKLFF. The CDR3 coding sequence is TGCAGTGCTAGAGAGGAGGGATTTGGGGAAAAACTGTTTTTT.

The chain has TRBV2 and TRBJ2-7; TRBD2 matches at 7 bases. V dropped 1 base and J dropped 7; count of bases not matched to a gene: 10. The CDR3 totals 15 residues. The germline V gene encodes CDR1 SNHLY and CDR2 FYNNEI. The CDR3 coding sequence is TGTGCCAGCAGTGAAGGAGCGGGACCCGCTTTGGAGCAGTACTTC. It is translated as CASSEGAGPALEQYF. The complete variable domain, with remaining parts taken from reference TRBV2 and TRBJ2-7, reads EPEVTQTPSHQVTQMGQEVILRCVPISNHLYFYWYRQILGQKVEFLVSFYNNEISEKSEIFDDQFSVERPDGSNFTLKIRSTKLEDSAMYFCASSEGAGPALEQYFGPGTRLTVT.

This clonotype was observed a few times. The chain links TRBV5-1 to TRBJ2-5, with 7 bases identical to TRBD1. Per germline, CDR1 SGHRS and CDR2 YFSETQ. This CDR3 contains 13 residues. Trimming cost V 5 bases and J 3 bases; bases outside gene matches: 4. DNA of the CDR3: TGCGCCAGCAGGGGGGACAGAAAAGAGACCCAGTACTTC. It codes for CASRGDRKETQYF.

This rearrangement joins TRBV3-1 to TRBJ2-1; 7 nucleotides line up with TRBD2. Germline CDR1 is LGHDT and CDR2 is YNNKEL (reference sequence). CDR3 length: 16 residues. J was trimmed by 4 bases and V by 1 base; bases with no gene match: 7. The CDR3 protein is CASSQGGTKIYNEQFF. Here the CDR3 DNA reads TGTGCCAGCAGCCAAGGCGGGACTAAGATTTACAATGAGCAGTTCTTC.

The chain uses TRBV11-2 and TRBJ2-4, with D unresolved. The CDR3 runs 16 residues. Between the trimmed V and J ends, which lost 1 base and 5 bases, there was a span of 15 bases. The germline gives CDR1 SGHAT, CDR2 FQNNGV. CDR3 protein: CASSLAKAQTENIQYF. Here the CDR3 DNA reads TGTGCCAGCAGCTTAGCGAAAGCTCAGACGGAAAACATTCAGTACTTC.

In this sample, this clonotype turned up a few times. The chain uses TRBV20-1 and TRBJ1-2; 7 nucleotides line up with TRBD1. Unmatched junction bases numbered 5, after V lost 5 bases and J lost 5 bases. Germline V CDR1 and CDR2: DFQATT, SNEGSKA (reference sequence). This CDR3 spans 12 amino acids. For the CDR3, the DNA is TGCAGTGCTGACAGGGCCGGGTATGGCTACACCTTC. It yields the protein CSADRAGYGYTF.

The V gene is TRBV6-2 or TRBV6-3, the J gene TRBJ2-3; 7 bases fit TRBD1. The length of the CDR3 is 13 residues. From germline, CDR1 is MNHEY and CDR2 SVGEGT. The junction had 5 bases not matched to a gene; V was cut back by 10 bases and J by 1 base. The CDR3 sequence: CATRQGGTDTQYF. DNA for the CDR3: TGTGCCACAAGACAGGGAGGCACAGATACGCAGTATTTT.

The genes are TRBV29-1 and TRBJ2-1, with 10 bases aligning to TRBD2. The trim removed 1 base at V and 3 bases at J, leaving 12 bases unmatched. The CDR3 consists of 18 residues. Germline CDR1 and CDR2: SQVTM and ANQGSEA. CDR3 nucleotide sequence: TGCAGCGTTGAAGCGAGCATTCGAACTAGCGGGAACTACAATGAGCAGTTCTTC. Its protein is CSVEASIRTSGNYNEQFF.

This chain uses TRBV20-1 with TRBJ1-4, with D perhaps TRBD1 (5 bases). Germline V gene data show CDR1 as DFQATT and CDR2 as SNEGSKA (reference sequence). The CDR3 has 13 residues. V was cut by 3 bases and J by 8 bases, with 13 bases left in between. The CDR3 reads CSASRQGGEKLFF. The CDR3 coding sequence is TGCAGTGCTAGTCGCCAGGGTGGGGAAAAACTGTTTTTT.

V gene TRBV7-2 combines with J gene TRBJ2-7, with D perhaps given as TRBD1 or TRBD2 (5 bases each). Germline V lookup: CDR1 SGHTA, CDR2 FQGNSA. V was pared by 1 base and J by 2 bases, with 9 bases between. This CDR3 contains 14 residues. In nucleotides, the CDR3 is TGTGCCAGCAGCTTAGGGGGACCTCCCTACGAGCAGTACTTC. Its translation: CASSLGGPPYEQYF.

This clonotype has a count of ten or more. The genes are TRBV10-3 and TRBJ2-7; 11 nucleotides agree with TRBD1. Trimming removed 2 bases from V and 3 bases from J; junction bases left unmatched: 6. CDR3 length equals 16 residues. CDR1 ENHRY and CDR2 SYGVKD come from the germline V gene. In DNA form, the CDR3 reads TGTGCCATCAGTGAGGCAAAGGGGACAGGGGGCTACGAGCAGTACTTC. As protein: CAISEAKGTGGYEQYF.

This sequence joins TRBV5-1 and TRBJ1-2, with D unresolved. The CDR3 runs 15 residues. Germline lookup yields CDR1 SGHRS and CDR2 YFSETQ. Trimming pared 1 base from V and 2 bases from J, leaving 12 bases between. The CDR3 DNA follows: TGCGCCAGCAGCTTGTCCGCAGGAGCCAACTATGGCTACACCTTC. This translates into CASSLSAGANYGYTF.

This sequence joins TRBV4-3 and TRBJ2-5; possible D gene TRBD1, 5 bases. CDR3 size: 13 residues. Germline V gene lookup returns CDR1 LGHNA and CDR2 YSLEER. Trimming stripped 4 bases from V and 5 bases from J, with 11 bases between. The CDR3 DNA is TGCGCCAGCAGCCGAATACCAGGGGAGACCCAGTACTTC. The encoded protein is CASSRIPGETQYF.

There are many counts of this clonotype. This chain joins TRBV9 and TRBJ2-3; tentatively, D is TRBD1 (6 bases). Germline V CDR1 and CDR2: SGDLS, YYNGEE. The length of the CDR3 is 13 residues. V dropped 0 bases and J dropped 7 bases, with 9 bases sitting between them. DNA of the CDR3: TGTGCCAGCAGCGTAGGGGGACAACATACGCAGTATTTT. This sequence encodes CASSVGGQHTQYF.

The chain combines TRBV27 with TRBJ2-7; 8 positions agree with TRBD2. Germline CDR1 reads MNHEY; CDR2 reads SMNVEV (reference sequence). The trim removed 4 bases at V and 4 bases at J, leaving 9 bases unmatched. CDR3 length: 15 residues. CDR3 region: CASSSLAGGAYEQYF. The DNA for the CDR3 is TGTGCCAGCAGTTCGCTAGCGGGCGGAGCATACGAGCAGTACTTC.

This clonotype was found a few times. This chain joins TRBV3-1 and TRBJ2-5; 9 bases line up with TRBD2. This CDR3 has 15 residues. Germline V gives CDR1 LGHDT, CDR2 YNNKEL (reference sequence). Germline trimming cut 2 bases from V and 5 bases from J; bases unmatched to any gene: 6. CDR3 loop: CASSQRGGAAETQYF. The CDR3 DNA sequence: TGTGCCAGCAGCCAACGCGGGGGGGCGGCGGAGACCCAGTACTTC.

In regard to this clonotype: At one end the junction does not follow the germline gene, possibly because of a read error. The V call is TRBV15, the J call TRBJ2-7; 8 nucleotides agree with TRBD1. The germline V gene encodes CDR1 LNHNV and CDR2 YYDKDF (reference sequence). This CDR3 is 14 amino acids long. The CDR3 region has the DNA TGTGCCACCACCAGAGACAGGGGCCCCTACGAGCAGTACTTC. Its translation: CATTRDRGPYEQYF.

The V gene is TRBV24-1, the J gene TRBJ2-2; no reliable D call. Germline V lookup: CDR1 KGHDR, CDR2 SFDVKD. The CDR3 has 12 amino acids. Trimming left V 8 bases short and J 5 bases short, with 8 bases between. The CDR3 DNA reads TGTGCCACCAAAGCGATTACCGGGGAGCTGTTTTTT. As protein: CATKAITGELFF.